What follows describes a single T cell receptor beta chain. Its specificity is unknown. The CDR3 spans 14 residues. The germline V gene encodes CDR1 SGDLS and CDR2 YYNGEE. The data stem from a study of CXCR3-negative and CXCR3-positive naive CD8 T cells. Study-wide results and limits: Naive cells positive for CXCR3 carried more hydrophobic TRB CDR3s than CXCR3-negative ones.

5' RACE that incorporated UMI labels was used to prepare the TRB cDNA libraries. One entry per CDR3 protein, without DNA, is what TCRdb gives after re-calling the 5' RACE reads. The table counts around 140,000 distinct CDR3 sequences; over 0.35% lies in the top ten. The sequence derives from a human donor in good health. Some clones in this sample may be carry-over from other donors' samples. V gene TRBV9 combines with J gene TRBJ2-2. Material: naive CXCR3+ CD8+ T cells from blood. Subset: CD45RO-CCR7+CD27+CD95- naive CD8+ T cells expressing CXCR3 (TNR3+). The CDR3 reads CASDPDGYTGELFF.